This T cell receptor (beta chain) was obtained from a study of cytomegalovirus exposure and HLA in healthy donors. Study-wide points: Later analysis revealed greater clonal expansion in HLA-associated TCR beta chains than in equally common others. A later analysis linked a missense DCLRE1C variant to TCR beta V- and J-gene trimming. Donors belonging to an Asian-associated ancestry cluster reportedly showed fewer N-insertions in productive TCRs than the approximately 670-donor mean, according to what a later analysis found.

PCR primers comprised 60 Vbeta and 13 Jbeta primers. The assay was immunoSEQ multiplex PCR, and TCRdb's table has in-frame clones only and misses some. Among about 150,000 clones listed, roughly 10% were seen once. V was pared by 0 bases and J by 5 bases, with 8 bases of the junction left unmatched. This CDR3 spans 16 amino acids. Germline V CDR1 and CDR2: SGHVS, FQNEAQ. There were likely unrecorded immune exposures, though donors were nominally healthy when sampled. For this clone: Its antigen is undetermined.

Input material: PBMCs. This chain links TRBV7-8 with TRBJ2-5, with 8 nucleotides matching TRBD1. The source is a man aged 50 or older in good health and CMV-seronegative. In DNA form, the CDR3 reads TGTGCCAGCAGCTTAGCTTCAGGGGGCATAGGGGAGACCCAGTACTTC. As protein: CASSLASGGIGETQYF.